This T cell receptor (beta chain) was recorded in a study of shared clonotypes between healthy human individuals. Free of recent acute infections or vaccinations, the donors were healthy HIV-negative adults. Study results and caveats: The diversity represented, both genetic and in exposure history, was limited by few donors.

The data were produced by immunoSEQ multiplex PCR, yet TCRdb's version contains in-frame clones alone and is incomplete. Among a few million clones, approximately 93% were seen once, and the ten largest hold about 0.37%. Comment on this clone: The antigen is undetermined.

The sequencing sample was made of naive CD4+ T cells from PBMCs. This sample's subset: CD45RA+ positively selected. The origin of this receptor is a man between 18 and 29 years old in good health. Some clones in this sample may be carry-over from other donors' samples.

The CDR3, as DNA: TGTGCCAGCAGTTACTCCCGGGACAGGGGAGACGAGCAGTACTTC. The encoded protein is CASSYSRDRGDEQYF. The chain has TRBV27 and TRBJ2-7; 10 bases map to TRBD1. CDR1 is MNHEY, CDR2 SMNVEV, per germline (reference sequence). The V gene end was trimmed by 4 bases and the J gene end by 5 bases; junction bases not matched to a gene: 8. The CDR3 has 15 residues.